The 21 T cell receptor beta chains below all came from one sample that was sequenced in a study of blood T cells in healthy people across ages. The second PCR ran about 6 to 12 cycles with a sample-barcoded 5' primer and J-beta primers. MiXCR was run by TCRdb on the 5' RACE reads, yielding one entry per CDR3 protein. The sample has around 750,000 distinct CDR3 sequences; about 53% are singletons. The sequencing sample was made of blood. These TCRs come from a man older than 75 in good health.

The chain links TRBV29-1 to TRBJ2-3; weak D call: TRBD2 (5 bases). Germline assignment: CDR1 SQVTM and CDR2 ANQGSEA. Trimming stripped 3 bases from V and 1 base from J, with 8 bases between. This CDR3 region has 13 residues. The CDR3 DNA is TGCAGCGTTGATATTAGCGGCACAGATACGCAGTATTTT. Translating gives CSVDISGTDTQYF.

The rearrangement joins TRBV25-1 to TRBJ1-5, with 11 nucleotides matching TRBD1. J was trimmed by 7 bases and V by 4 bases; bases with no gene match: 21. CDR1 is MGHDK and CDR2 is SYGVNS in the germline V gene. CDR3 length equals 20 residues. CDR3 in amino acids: CASSVTGGFGGQGARQPQHF. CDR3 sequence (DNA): TGTGCCAGCAGTGTAACGGGTGGATTCGGCGGACAGGGGGCTCGGCAGCCCCAGCATTTT.

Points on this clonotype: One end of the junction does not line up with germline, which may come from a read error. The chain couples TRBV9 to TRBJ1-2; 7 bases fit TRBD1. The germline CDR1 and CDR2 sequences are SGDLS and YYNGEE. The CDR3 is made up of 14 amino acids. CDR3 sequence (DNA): TGTACCAGCAGCGCCGGGACAGCTGACTATGGCTACACCTTC. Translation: CTSSAGTADYGYTF.

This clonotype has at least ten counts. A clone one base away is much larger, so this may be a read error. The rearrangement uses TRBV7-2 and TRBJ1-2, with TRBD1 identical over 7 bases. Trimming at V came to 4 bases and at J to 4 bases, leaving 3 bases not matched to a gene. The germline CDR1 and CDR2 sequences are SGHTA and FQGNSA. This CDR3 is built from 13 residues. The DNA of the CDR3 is TGTGCCAGCAGCTGGGGGACAGCCTATGGCTACACCTTC. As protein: CASSWGTAYGYTF. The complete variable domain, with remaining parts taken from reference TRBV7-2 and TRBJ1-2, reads GAGVSQSPSNKVTEKGKDVELRCDPISGHTALYWYRQSLGQGLEFLIYFQGNSAPDKSGLPSDRFSAERTGGSVSTLTIQRTQQEDSAVYLCASSWGTAYGYTFGSGTRLTVV.

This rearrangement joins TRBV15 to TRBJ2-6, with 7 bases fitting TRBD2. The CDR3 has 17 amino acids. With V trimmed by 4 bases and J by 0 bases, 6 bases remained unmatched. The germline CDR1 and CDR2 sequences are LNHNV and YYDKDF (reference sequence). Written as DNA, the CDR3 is TGTGCCACCAGCAAGGGGAGGGTCAGCTCTGGGGCCAACGTCCTGACTTTC. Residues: CATSKGRVSSGANVLTF.

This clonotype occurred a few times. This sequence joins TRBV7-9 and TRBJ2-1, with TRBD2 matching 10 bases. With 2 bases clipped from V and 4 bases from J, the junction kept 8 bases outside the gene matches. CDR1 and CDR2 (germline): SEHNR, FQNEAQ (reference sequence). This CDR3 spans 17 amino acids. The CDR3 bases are TGTGCCAGCAGCTTACTCTCCCCTAGCGGGAGATACAATGAGCAGTTCTTC. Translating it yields CASSLLSPSGRYNEQFF. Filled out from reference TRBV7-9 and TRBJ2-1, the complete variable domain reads DTGVSQNPRHKITKRGQNVTFRCDPISEHNRLYWYRQTLGQGPEFLTYFQNEAQLEKSRLLSDRFSAERPKGSFSTLEIQRTEQGDSAMYLCASSLLSPSGRYNEQFFGPGTRLTVL.

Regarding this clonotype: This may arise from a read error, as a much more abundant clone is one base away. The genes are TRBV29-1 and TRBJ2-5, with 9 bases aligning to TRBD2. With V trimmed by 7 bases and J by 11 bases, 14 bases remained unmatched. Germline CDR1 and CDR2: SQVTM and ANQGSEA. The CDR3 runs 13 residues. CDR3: CSAEREAGGEQYF. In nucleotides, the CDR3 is TGCAGCGCCGAGCGGGAGGCCGGGGGTGAGCAGTACTTC.

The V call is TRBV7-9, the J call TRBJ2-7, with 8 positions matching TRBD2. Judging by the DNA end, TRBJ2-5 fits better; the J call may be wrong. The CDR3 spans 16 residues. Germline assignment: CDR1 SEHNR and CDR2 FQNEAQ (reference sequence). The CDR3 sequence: CASSQGSAGVLETQYF. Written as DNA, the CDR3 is TGTGCCAGCAGCCAAGGGTCAGCGGGAGTTTTGGAGACCCAGTACTTC.

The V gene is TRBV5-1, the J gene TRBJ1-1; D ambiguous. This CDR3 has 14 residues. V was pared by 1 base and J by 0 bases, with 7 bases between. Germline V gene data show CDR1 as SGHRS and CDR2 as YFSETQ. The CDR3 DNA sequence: TGCGCCAGCAGCTTGTTGGGTATGAACACTGAAGCTTTCTTT. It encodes CASSLLGMNTEAFF.

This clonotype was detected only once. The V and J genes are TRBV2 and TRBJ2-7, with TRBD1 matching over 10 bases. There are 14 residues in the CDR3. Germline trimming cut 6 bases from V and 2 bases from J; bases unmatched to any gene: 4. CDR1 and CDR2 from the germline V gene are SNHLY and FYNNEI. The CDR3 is CASSGTGETYEQYF. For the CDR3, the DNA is TGTGCCAGCAGCGGGACAGGGGAAACCTACGAGCAGTACTTC.

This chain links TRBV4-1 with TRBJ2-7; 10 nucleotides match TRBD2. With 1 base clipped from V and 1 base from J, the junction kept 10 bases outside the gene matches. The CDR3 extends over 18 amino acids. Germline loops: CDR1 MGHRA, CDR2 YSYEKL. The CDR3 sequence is CASSQVASGSGKSYEQYF. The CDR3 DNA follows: TGCGCCAGCAGCCAAGTTGCTAGCGGGAGTGGAAAGTCCTACGAGCAGTACTTC.

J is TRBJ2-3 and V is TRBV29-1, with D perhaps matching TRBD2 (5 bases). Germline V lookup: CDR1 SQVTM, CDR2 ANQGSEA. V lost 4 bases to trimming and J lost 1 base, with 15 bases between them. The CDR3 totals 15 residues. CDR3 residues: CSVVGGPRGTDTQYF. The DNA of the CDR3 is TGCAGCGTTGTAGGCGGCCCGAGGGGCACAGATACGCAGTATTTT.

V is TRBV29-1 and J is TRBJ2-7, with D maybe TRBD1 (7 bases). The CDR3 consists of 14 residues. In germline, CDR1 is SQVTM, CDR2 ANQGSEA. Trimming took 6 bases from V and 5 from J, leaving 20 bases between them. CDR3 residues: CSVLGGVGGDEQYF. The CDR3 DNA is TGCAGCGTCCTCGGGGGAGTAGGGGGCGACGAGCAGTACTTC.

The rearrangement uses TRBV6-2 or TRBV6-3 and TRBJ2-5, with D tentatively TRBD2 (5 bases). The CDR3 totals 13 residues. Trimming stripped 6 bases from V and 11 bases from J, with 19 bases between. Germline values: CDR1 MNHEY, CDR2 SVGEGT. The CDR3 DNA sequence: TGTGCCAGCAGCCCCCCCCCACGGGGTGAGCAGTACTTC. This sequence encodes CASSPPPRGEQYF.

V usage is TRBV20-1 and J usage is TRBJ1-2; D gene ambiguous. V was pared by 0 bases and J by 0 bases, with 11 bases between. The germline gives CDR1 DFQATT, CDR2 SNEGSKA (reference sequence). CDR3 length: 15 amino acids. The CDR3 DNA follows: TGCAGTGCTAGAGATTTCGGCAGCGCTAACTATGGCTACACCTTC. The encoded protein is CSARDFGSANYGYTF.

The DNA of the CDR3 is TGTGCCAGCAGTTTTTCCGGGACAAACTCTGGGGCCAACGTCCTGACTTTC. Residues: CASSFSGTNSGANVLTF. The chain has TRBV12-3 or TRBV12-4 and TRBJ2-6; tentative D call: TRBD1 (6 bases). CDR3 length equals 17 residues. V dropped 3 bases and J dropped 0 bases, with 12 bases sitting between them.

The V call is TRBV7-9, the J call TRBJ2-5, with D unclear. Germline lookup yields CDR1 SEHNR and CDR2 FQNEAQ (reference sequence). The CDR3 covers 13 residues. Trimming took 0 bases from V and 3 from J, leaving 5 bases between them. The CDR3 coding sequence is TGTGCCAGCAGCTTAGCTTGGAAAGAGACCCAGTACTTC. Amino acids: CASSLAWKETQYF.

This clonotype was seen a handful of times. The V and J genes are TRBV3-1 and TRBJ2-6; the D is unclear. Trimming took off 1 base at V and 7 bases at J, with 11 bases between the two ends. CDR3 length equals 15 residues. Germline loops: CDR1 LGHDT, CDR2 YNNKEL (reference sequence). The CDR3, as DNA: TGTGCCAGCAGCCAAGGGTTTGGAGACGCCAACGTCCTGACTTTC. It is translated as CASSQGFGDANVLTF.

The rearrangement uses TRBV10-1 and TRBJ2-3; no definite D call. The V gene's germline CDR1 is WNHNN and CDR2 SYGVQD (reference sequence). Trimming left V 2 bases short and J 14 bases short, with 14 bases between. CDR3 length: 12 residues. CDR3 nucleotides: TGCGCCAGCAGTGAGGGTAGTCGGTCCGCGTATTTT. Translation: CASSEGSRSAYF.

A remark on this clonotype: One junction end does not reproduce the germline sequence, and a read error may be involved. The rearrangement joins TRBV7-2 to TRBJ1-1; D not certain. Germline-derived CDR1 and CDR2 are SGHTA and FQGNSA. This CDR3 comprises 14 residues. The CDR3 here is CASSLRQWNTGAFF. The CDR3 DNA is TGTGCCAGCAGCTTGCGACAATGGAACACTGGAGCTTTCTTT.

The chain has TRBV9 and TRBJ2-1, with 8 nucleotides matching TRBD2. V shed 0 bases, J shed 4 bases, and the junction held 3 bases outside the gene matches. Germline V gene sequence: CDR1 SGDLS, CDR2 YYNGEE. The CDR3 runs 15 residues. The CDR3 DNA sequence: TGTGCCAGCAGCGTAGAAGCGGGAGATTACAATGAGCAGTTCTTC. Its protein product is CASSVEAGDYNEQFF.